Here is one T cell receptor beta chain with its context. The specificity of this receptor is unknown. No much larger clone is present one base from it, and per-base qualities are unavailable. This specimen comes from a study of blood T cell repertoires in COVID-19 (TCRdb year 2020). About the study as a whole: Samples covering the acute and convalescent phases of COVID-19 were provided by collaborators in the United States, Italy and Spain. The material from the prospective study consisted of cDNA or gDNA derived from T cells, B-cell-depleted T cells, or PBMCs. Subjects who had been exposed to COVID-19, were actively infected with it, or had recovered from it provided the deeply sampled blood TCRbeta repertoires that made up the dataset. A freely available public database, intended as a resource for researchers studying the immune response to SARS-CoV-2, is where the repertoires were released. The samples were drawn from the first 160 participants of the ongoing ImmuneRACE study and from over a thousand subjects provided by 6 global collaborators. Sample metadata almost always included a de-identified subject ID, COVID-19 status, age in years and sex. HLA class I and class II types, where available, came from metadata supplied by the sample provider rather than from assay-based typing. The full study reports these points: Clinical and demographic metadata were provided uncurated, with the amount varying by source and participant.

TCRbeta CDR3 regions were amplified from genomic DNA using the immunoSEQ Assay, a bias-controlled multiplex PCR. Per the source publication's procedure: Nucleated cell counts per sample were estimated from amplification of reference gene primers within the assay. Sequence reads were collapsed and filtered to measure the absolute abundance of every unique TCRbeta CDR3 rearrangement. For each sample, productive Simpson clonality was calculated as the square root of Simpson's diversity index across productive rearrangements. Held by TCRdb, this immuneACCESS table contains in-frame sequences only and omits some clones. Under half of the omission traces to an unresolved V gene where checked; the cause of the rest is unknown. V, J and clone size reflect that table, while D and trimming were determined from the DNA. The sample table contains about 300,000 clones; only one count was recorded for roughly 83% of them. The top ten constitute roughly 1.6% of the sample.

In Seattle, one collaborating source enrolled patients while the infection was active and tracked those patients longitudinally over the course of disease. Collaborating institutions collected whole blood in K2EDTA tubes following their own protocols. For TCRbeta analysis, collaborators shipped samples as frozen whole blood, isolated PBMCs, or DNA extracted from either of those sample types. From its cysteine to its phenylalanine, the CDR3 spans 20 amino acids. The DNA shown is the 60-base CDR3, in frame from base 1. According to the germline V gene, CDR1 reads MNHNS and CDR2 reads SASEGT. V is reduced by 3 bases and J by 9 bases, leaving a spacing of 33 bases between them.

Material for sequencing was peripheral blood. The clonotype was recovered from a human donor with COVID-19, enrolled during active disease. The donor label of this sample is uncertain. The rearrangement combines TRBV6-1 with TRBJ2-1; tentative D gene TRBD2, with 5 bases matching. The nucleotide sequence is TGTGCCAGCAGTGATCGTTGGGGAGAAATAAAAGTCGGGCCTTTAAGTGAGCAGTTCTTC. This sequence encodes CASSDRWGEIKVGPLSEQFF.